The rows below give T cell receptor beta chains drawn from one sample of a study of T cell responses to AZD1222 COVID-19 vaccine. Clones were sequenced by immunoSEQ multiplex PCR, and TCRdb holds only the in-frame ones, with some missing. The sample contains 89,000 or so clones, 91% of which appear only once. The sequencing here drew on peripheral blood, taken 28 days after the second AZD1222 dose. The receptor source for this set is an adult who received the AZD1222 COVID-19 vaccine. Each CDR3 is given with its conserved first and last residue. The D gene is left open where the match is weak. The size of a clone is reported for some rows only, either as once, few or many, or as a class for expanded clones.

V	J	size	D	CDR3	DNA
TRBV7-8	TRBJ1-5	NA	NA	CASSLGFRERGQPQHF	TGTGCCAGCAGCTTAGGGTTTAGGGAGCGGGGTCAGCCCCAGCATTTT
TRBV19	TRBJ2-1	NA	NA	CASSPIPNGEQFF	TGTGCCAGTAGTCCCATCCCCAACGGTGAGCAGTTCTTC
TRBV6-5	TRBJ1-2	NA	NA	CASSYGGRGDYGYTF	TGTGCCAGCAGTTATGGGGGGCGCGGGGACTATGGCTACACCTTC
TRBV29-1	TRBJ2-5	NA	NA	CSSGDPQETQYF	TGCAGCTCTGGGGACCCGCAAGAGACCCAGTACTTC
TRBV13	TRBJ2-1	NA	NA	CASSPRLEQRDEQFF	TGTGCCAGCAGCCCCCGGCTAGAGCAAAGGGATGAGCAGTTCTTC
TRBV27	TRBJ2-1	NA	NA	CASSLEGGVAAAHNEQFF	TGTGCCAGCAGTTTAGAGGGCGGGGTAGCGGCTGCACACAATGAGCAGTTCTTC
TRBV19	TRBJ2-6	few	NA	CATGEQVTSGANVLTF	TGTGCCACCGGGGAACAGGTTACCTCTGGGGCCAACGTCCTGACTTTC
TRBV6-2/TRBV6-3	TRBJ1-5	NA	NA	CASSYEWGNQPQHF	TGTGCCAGCAGTTACGAGTGGGGTAATCAGCCCCAGCATTTT
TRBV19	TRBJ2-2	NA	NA	CASSIQGRAGELFF	TGTGCCAGTAGTATTCAGGGTAGAGCCGGGGAGCTGTTTTTT
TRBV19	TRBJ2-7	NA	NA	CASSIDRGGSSYEQYF	TGTGCCAGTAGTATAGATCGGGGAGGATCTTCCTACGAGCAGTACTTC
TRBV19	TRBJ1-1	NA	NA	CASSIVPRAEAFF	TGTGCCAGTAGCATTGTTCCGAGGGCTGAAGCTTTCTTT
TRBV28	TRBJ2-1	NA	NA	CATRGGSYNEQFF	TGTGCCACCCGGGGCGGGTCGTACAATGAGCAGTTCTTC
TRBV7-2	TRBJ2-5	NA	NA	CASSSQGYPETQYF	TGTGCCAGCAGCTCCCAGGGATATCCTGAGACCCAGTACTTC
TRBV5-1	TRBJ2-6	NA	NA	CASSLAGTPSSGANVLTF	TGCGCCAGCAGCTTGGCCGGGACACCGAGCTCTGGGGCCAACGTCCTGACTTTC